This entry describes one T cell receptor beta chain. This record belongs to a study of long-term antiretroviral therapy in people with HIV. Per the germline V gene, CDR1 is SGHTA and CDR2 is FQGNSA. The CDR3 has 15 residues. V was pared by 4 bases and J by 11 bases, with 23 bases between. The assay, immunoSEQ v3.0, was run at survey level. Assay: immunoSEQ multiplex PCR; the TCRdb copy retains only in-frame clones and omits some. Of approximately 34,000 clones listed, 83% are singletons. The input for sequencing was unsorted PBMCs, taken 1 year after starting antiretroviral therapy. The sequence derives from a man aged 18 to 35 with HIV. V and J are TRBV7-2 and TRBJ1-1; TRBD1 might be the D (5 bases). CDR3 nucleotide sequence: TGTGCCAGCAGCTCATGGGGGGGGACCCAGTTGGGGGCTTTCTTT. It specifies CASSSWGGTQLGAFF. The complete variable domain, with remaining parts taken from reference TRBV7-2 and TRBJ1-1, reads GAGVSQSPSNKVTEKGKDVELRCDPISGHTALYWYRQSLGQGLEFLIYFQGNSAPDKSGLPSDRFSAERTGGSVSTLTIQRTQQEDSAVYLCASSSWGGTQLGAFFGQGTRLTVV.